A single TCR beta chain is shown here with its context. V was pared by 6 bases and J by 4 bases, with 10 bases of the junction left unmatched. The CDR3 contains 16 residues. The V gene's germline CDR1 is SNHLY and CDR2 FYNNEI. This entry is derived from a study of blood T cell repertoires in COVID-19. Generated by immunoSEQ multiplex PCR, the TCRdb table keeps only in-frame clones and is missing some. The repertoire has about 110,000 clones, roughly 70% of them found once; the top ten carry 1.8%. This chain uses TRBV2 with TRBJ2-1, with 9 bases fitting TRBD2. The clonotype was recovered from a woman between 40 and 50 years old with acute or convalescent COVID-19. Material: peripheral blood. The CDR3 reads CASRDGRTSVYNEQFF. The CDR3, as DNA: TGTGCCAGCAGAGACGGCCGGACTAGCGTTTACAATGAGCAGTTCTTC.